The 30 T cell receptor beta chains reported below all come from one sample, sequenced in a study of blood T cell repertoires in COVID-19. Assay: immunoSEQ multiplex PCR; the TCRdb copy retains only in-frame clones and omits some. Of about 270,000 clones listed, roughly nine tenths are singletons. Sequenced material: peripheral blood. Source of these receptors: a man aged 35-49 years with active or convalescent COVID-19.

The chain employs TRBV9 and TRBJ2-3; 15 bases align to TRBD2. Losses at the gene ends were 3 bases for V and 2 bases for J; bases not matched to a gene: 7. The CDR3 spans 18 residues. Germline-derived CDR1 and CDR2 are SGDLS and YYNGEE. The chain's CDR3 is CASSGTSGGAFVTDTQYF. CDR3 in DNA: TGTGCCAGCAGCGGGACTAGCGGGGGGGCGTTCGTCACAGATACGCAGTATTTT.

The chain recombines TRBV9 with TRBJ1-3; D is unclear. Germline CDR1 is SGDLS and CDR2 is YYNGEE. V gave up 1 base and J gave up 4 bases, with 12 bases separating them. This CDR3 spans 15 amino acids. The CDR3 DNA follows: TGTGCCAGCAGCGTACGGGAGATCAGCGGAAACACCATATATTTT. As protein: CASSVREISGNTIYF. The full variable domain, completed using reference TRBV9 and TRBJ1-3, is DSGVTQTPKHLITATGQRVTLRCSPRSGDLSVYWYQQSLDQGLQFLIQYYNGEERAKGNILERFSAQQFPDLHSELNLSSLELGDSALYFCASSVREISGNTIYFGEGSWLTVV.

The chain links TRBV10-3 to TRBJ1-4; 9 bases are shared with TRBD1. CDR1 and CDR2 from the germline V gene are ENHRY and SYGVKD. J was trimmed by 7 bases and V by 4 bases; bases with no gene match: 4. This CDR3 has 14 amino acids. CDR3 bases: TGTGCCATCAGTGCCGAGACAGGGGGTGAAAAACTGTTTTTT. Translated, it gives CAISAETGGEKLFF.

The CDR3 nucleotides read TGTGCCAGTCGGGAGCAAACCGACCTCTATAGCAATCAGCCCCAGCATTTT. Residues: CASREQTDLYSNQPQHF. The chain has TRBV19 and TRBJ1-5; D is undetermined. CDR3 length equals 17 residues. Trimming cost V 8 bases and J 0 bases, with 20 bases left between them. Germline V CDR1 and CDR2: LNHDA, SQIVND (reference sequence). Full variable domain (outside the CDR3, taken from reference TRBV19 and TRBJ1-5): DGGITQSPKYLFRKEGQNVTLSCEQNLNHDAMYWYRQDPGQGLRLIYYSQIVNDFQKGDIAEGYSVSREKKESFPLTVTSAQKNPTAFYLCASREQTDLYSNQPQHFGDGTRLSIL.

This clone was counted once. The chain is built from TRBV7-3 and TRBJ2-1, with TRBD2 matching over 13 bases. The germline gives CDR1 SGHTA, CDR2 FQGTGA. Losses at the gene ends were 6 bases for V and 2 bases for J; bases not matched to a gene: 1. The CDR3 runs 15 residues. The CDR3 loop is CASRGTSGAYNEQFF. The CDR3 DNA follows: TGTGCCAGCAGGGGGACTAGCGGGGCCTACAATGAGCAGTTCTTC.

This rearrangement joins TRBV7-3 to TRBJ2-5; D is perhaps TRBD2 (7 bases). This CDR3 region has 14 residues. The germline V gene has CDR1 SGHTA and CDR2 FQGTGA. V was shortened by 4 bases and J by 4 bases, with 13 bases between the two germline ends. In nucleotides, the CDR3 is TGTGCCAGCAGCTCCGCCGGGGGGCGAGAGACCCAGTACTTC. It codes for CASSSAGGRETQYF.

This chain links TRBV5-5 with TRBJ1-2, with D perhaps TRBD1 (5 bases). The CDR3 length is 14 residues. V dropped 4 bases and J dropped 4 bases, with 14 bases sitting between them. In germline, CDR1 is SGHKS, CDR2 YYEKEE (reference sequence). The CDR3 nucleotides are TGTGCCAGCAGCCCGACAGCCGATTCCTATGGCTACACCTTC. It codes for CASSPTADSYGYTF.

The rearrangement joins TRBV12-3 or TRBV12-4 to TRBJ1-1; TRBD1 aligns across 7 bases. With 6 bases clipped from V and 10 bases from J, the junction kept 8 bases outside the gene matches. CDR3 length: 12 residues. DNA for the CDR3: TGTGCCAGCAGCCCAACGAGGACAGGAGCTTTCTTT. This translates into CASSPTRTGAFF.

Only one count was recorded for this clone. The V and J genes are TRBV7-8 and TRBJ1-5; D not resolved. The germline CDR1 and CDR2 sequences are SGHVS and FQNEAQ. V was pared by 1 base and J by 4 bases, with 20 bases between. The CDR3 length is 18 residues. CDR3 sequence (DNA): TGTGCCAGCAGCTTAGTAGGCGCCAGGTCCGATGCAAATCAGCCCCAGCATTTT. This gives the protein CASSLVGARSDANQPQHF.

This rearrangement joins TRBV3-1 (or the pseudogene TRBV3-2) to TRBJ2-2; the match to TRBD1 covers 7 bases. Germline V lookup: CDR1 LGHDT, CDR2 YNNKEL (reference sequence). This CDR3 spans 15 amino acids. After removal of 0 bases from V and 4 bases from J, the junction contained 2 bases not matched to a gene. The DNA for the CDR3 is TGTGCCAGCAGCCAAGATCGGACAGGCACCGGGGAGCTGTTTTTT. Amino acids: CASSQDRTGTGELFF.

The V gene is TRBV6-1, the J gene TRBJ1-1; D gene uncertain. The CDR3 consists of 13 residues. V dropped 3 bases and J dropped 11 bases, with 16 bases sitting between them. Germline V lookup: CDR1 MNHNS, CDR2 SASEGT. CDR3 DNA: TGTGCCAGCAGTGATCGGGGTGGCTTGACGGCTTTCTTT. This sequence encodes CASSDRGGLTAFF.

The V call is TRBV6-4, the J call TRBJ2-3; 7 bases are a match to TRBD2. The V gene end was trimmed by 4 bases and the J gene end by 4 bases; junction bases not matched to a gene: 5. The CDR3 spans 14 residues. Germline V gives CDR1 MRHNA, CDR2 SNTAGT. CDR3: CASSAGGSADTQYF. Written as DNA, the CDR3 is TGTGCCAGCAGTGCGGGCGGGAGCGCAGATACGCAGTATTTT.

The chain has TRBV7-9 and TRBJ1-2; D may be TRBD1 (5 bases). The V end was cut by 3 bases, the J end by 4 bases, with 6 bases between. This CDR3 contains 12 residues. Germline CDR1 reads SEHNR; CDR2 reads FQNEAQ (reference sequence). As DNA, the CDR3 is TGTGCCAGCAGCTTGACAGTCTATGGCTACACCTTC. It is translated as CASSLTVYGYTF.

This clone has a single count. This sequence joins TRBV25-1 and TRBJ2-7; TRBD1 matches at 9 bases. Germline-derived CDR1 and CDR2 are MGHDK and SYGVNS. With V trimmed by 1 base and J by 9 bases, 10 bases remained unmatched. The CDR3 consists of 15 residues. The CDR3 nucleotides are TGTGCCAGCAGTGAATTTGACGGGACAGGGAGGCGGCAGTACTTC. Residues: CASSEFDGTGRRQYF.

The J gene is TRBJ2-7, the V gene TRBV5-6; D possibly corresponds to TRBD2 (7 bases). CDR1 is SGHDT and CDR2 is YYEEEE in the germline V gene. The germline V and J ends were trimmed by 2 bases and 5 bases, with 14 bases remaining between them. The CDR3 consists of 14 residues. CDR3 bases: TGTGCCAGCAGCTTAGGGGGGGACTTCGACGAGCAGTACTTC. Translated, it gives CASSLGGDFDEQYF.

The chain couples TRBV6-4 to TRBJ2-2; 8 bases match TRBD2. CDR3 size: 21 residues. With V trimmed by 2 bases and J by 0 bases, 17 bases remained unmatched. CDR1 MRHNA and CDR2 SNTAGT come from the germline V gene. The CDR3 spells CASSDEGGNSGASANTGELFF. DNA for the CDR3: TGTGCCAGCAGTGACGAGGGTGGAAATAGCGGGGCATCAGCGAACACCGGGGAGCTGTTTTTT.

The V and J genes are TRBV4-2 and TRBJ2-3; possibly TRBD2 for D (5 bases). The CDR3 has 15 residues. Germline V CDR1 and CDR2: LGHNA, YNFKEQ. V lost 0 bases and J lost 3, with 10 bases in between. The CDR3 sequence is CASSQDRENTDTQYF. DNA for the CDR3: TGTGCCAGCAGCCAAGATAGGGAGAATACAGATACGCAGTATTTT.

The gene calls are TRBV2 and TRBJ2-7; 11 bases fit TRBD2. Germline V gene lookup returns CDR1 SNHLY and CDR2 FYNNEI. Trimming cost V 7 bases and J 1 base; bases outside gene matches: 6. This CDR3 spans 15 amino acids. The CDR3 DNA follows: TGTGCCAGCAACCTGGGACTAGCGGCATCCTACGAGCAGTACTTC. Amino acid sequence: CASNLGLAASYEQYF.

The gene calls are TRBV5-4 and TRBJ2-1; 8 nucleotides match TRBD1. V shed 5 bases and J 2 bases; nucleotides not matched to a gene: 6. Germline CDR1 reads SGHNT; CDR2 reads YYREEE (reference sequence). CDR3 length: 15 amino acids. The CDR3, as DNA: TGTGCCAGCAGGTATAAGGGACAGGCCTACAATGAGCAGTTCTTC. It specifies CASRYKGQAYNEQFF. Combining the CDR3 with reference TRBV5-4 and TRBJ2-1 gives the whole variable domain ETGVTQSPTHLIKTRGQQVTLRCSSQSGHNTVSWYQQALGQGPQFIFQYYREEENGRGNFPPRFSGLQFPNYSSELNVNALELDDSALYLCASRYKGQAYNEQFFGPGTRLTVL.

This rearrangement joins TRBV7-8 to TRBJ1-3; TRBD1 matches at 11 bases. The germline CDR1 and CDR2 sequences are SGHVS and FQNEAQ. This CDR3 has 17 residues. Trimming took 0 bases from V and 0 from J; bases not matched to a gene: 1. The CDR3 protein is CASSLAGQGVSGNTIYF. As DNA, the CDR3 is TGTGCCAGCAGCTTAGCGGGACAGGGGGTCTCTGGAAACACCATATATTTT.

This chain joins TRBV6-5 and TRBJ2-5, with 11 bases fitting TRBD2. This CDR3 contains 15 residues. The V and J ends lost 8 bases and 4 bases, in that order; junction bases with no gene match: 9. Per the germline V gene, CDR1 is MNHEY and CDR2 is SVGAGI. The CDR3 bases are TGTGCCAGCGGGGGAACTAGCGGGGGCCTAGAGACCCAGTACTTC. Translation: CASGGTSGGLETQYF.

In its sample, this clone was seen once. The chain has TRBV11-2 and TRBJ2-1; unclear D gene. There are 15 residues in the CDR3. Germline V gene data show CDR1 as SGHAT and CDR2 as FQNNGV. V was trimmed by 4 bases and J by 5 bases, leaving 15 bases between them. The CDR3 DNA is TGTGCCAGCAGCTCGGTCGGTGATTTCAACAATGAGCAGTTCTTC. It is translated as CASSSVGDFNNEQFF.

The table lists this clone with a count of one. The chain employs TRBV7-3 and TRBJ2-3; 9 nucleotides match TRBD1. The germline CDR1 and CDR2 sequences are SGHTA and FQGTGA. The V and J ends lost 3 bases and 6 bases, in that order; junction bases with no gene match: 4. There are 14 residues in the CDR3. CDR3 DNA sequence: TGTGCCAGCAGCTTGGACAGGGGCGAGGATACGCAGTATTTT. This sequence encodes CASSLDRGEDTQYF.

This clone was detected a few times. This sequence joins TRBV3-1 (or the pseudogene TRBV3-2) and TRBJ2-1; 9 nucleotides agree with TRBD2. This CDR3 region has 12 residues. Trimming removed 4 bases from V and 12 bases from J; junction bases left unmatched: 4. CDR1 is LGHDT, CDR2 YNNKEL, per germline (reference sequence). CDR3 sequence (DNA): TGTGCCAGCAGCCGCTCAGCGGGAGGGCAGTTCTTC. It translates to CASSRSAGGQFF.

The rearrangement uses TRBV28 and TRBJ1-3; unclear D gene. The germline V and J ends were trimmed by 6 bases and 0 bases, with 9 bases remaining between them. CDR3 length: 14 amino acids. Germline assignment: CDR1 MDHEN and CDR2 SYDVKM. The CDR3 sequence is CASRPTLSGNTIYF. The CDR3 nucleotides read TGTGCCAGCAGGCCGACACTCTCTGGAAACACCATATATTTT. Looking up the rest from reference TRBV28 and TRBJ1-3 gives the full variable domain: DVKVTQSSRYLVKRTGEKVFLECVQDMDHENMFWYRQDPGLGLRLIYFSYDVKMKEKGDIPEGYSVSREKKERFSLILESASTNQTSMYLCASRPTLSGNTIYFGEGSWLTVV.

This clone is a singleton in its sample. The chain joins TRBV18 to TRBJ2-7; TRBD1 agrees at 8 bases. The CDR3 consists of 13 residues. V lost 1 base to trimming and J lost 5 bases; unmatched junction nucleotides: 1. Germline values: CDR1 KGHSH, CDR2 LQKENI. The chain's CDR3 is CASSPRTGNEQYF. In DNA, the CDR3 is TGTGCCAGCTCACCACGGACAGGGAACGAGCAGTACTTC.

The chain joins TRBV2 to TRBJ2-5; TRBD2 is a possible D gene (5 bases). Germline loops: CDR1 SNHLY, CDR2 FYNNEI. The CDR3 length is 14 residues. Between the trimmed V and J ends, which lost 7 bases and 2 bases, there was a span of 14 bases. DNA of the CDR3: TGTGCCAGCATCCTCCCGGGAACGCAAGAGACCCAGTACTTC. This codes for CASILPGTQETQYF.

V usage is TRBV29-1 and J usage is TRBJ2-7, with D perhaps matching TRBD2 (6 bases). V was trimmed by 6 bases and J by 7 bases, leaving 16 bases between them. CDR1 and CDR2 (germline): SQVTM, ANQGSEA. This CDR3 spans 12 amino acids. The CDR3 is CSVARELSEQYF. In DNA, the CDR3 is TGCAGCGTGGCTCGGGAGCTTTCGGAGCAGTACTTC.

The CDR3 nucleotides are TGCGCCAGCAGCTTGGAACTAGCTGCCGAGCAGTTCTTC. Translation: CASSLELAAEQFF. V usage is TRBV5-1 and J usage is TRBJ2-1; tentatively, D is TRBD2 (6 bases). With 0 bases removed from V and 10 bases from J, the gap between germline ends came to 11 bases. There are 13 residues in the CDR3. Germline V gives CDR1 SGHRS, CDR2 YFSETQ.

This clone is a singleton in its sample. The CDR3: CASSYTGGSGETQYF. The CDR3 region has the DNA TGTGCCAGCAGCTACACAGGGGGCTCGGGGGAGACCCAGTACTTC. This chain joins TRBV3-1 (or the pseudogene TRBV3-2) and TRBJ2-5, with 9 bases lining up with TRBD1. Germline V gives CDR1 LGHDT, CDR2 YNNKEL (reference sequence). This CDR3 contains 15 residues. V lost 5 bases, J lost 5 bases, and 9 bases stayed unmatched.